The 28 T cell receptor beta chains below all came from one sample that was sequenced in a study of metastatic and nonmetastatic thyroid tumors. Patients were all untreated before their thyroid surgery. TCRdb re-analyzed the PCR reads using MiXCR. The sample lists tens of thousands of clones; approximately 16% were seen once. Sequenced sample: blood. The receptor set was obtained from a female donor with papillary thyroid cancer or a benign thyroid nodule (not recorded which). Some clones in this sample may be carry-over from other donors' samples.

This clone has at least ten counts. The chain couples TRBV9 to TRBJ1-1; possibly TRBD1 for D (5 bases). Germline CDR1 is SGDLS and CDR2 is YYNGEE. The CDR3 sequence is 14 residues long. V was pared by 1 base and J by 5 bases, with 12 bases between. The CDR3 here is CASSVQGSGTEAFF. The CDR3 DNA reads as TGTGCCAGCAGCGTACAGGGCTCGGGGACTGAAGCTTTCTTT.

Comment on this clone: Mismatch with germline at one junction end may stem from a read error. This rearrangement joins TRBV6-5 to TRBJ1-1; TRBD1 aligns across 7 bases. Per germline, CDR1 MNHEY and CDR2 SVGAGI. There are 17 residues in the CDR3. The CDR3 DNA follows: TGTGCCGGCAGTTACTTTAAGCCTGACAGGGCGAACACTGAAGCTTTCTTT. This sequence encodes CAGSYFKPDRANTEAFF.

In its sample, this clone was seen a few times. The rearrangement joins TRBV6-1 to TRBJ2-1, with a weak D call TRBD2 (5 bases). This CDR3 has 14 amino acids. The germline V and J ends were trimmed by 8 bases and 6 bases, with 17 bases remaining between them. Germline V lookup: CDR1 MNHNS, CDR2 SASEGT. This chain's CDR3 is CASWRLSGLNEQFF. The CDR3 DNA sequence: TGTGCCAGCTGGCGACTATCGGGTCTCAATGAGCAGTTCTTC.

CDR3 protein: CASSSRLAGAYEQYF. For the CDR3, the DNA is TGTGCCAGCAGCTCGAGGCTAGCGGGGGCATACGAGCAGTACTTC. The J gene is TRBJ2-7, the V gene TRBV28; 10 positions match TRBD2. This CDR3 region has 15 residues. CDR1 is MDHEN, CDR2 SYDVKM, per germline. Germline trimming cut 6 bases from V and 4 bases from J; bases unmatched to any gene: 9.

This clone was found many times. A much larger clone is a single base away; this may be a read error. This specimen includes other DNA sequences encoding the same CDR3. This rearrangement joins TRBV6-1 to TRBJ1-4; TRBD1 might be the D (5 bases). Per the germline V gene, CDR1 is MNHNS and CDR2 is SASEGT. Trimming took 8 bases from V and 4 from J, leaving 8 bases between them. The CDR3 consists of 12 residues. The CDR3 sequence is CASGQGNEKLFF. The DNA of the CDR3 is TGTGCCAGCGGGCAGGGTAATGAAAAACTGTTTTTT.

This clone was seen repeatedly, ten times or more. This chain joins TRBV20-1 and TRBJ2-1; 10 bases are shared with TRBD2. In germline, CDR1 is DFQATT, CDR2 SNEGSKA (reference sequence). The CDR3 spans 14 residues. V lost 5 bases, J lost 4 bases, and 5 bases stayed unmatched. CDR3 protein: CSAPGLAEYNEQFF. Here the CDR3 DNA reads TGCAGTGCTCCCGGACTAGCGGAATACAATGAGCAGTTCTTC.

The sample holds many counts of this clone. The chain employs TRBV5-5 and TRBJ2-7, with D perhaps TRBD2 (5 bases). CDR1 SGHKS and CDR2 YYEKEE come from the germline V gene (reference sequence). V gave up 2 bases and J gave up 7 bases, with 10 bases separating them. This CDR3 is 12 amino acids long. The chain's CDR3 is CASSLRGGEQYF. The CDR3 nucleotides are TGTGCCAGCAGCTTACGGGGTGGGGAGCAGTACTTC.

This sequence joins TRBV3-1 and TRBJ1-6; D remains unclear. V was shortened by 5 bases and J by 5 bases, with 10 bases between the two germline ends. The germline gives CDR1 LGHDT, CDR2 YNNKEL (reference sequence). CDR3 length: 14 amino acids. The CDR3 region has the DNA TGTGCCAGCAGCACCCCGAGAGATAATTCACCCCTCCACTTT. Translation gives CASSTPRDNSPLHF.

This clone is categorized as medium-sized (0.01 to 0.1%). The chain combines TRBV5-1 with TRBJ2-7; D is unresolved. Germline CDR1 reads SGHRS; CDR2 reads YFSETQ. This CDR3 comprises 12 residues. The V gene lost 3 bases and the J gene lost 4 bases, with 8 bases spanning the gap. CDR3 sequence (DNA): TGCGCCAGCAGCTCCTCCGGTTACGAGCAGTACTTC. This encodes CASSSSGYEQYF.

The genes are TRBV28 and TRBJ2-7; no clear D. V lost 5 bases, J lost 7 bases, and 21 bases lay in between. CDR1 and CDR2 from the germline V gene are MDHEN and SYDVKM. This CDR3 region has 15 residues. The CDR3: CASSPRPTVSDEQYF. The CDR3, as DNA: TGTGCCAGCAGTCCCCGCCCCACAGTATCGGATGAGCAGTACTTC.

As concerns this clone: This sequence may be a read error, since a much larger clone differs from it by one base. The chain joins TRBV2 to TRBJ2-3; D uncertain. The CDR3 extends over 14 amino acids. Per the germline V gene, CDR1 is SNHLY and CDR2 is FYNNEI. CDR3 sequence reads: CASSASASTDKQYF. CDR3 sequence (DNA): TGTGCCAGCAGTGCAAGCGCCTCCACAGATAAGCAGTATTTT.

This clone showed up many times. The V call is TRBV11-2, the J call TRBJ1-1; no firm D call. CDR3 length equals 16 residues. Deletions cut 4 bases from V and 2 bases from J, with 17 bases between. Germline V gene sequence: CDR1 SGHAT, CDR2 FQNNGV. The CDR3 DNA is TGTGCCAGCAGCTGGAGAACTTACAGACAAAACACTGAAGCTTTCTTT. Residues: CASSWRTYRQNTEAFF.

This clone was observed at least ten times. With a much larger clone just one base away, this may be a read error. At the DNA level, this CDR3 is encoded by other sequences in the same sample as well. The gene calls are TRBV19 and TRBJ1-1; maybe TRBD1 (5 bases). This CDR3 contains 13 residues. Germline values: CDR1 LNHDA, CDR2 SQIVND (reference sequence). The DNA of the CDR3 is TGTGCCAGTAGAGGGAAGGGGAACACCGAAGCTTTCTTT. This gives the protein CASRGKGNTEAFF.

In this sample, this clone turned up once. The chain has TRBV3-1 and TRBJ2-7; 8 bases align to TRBD1. The CDR3 length is 13 residues. Germline loops: CDR1 LGHDT, CDR2 YNNKEL (reference sequence). V was clipped by 7 bases and J by 2 bases; unmatched bases: 4. The DNA of the CDR3 is TGTGCCAGCACCGGGACAGGCACCTACGAGCAGTACTTC. The encoded protein is CASTGTGTYEQYF.

By frequency in the sample, this clone is medium-sized. The chain couples TRBV11-2 to TRBJ1-3; unclear D gene. This CDR3 region has 14 residues. Trimming took off 0 bases at V and 5 bases at J, with 8 bases between the two ends. Germline V lookup: CDR1 SGHAT, CDR2 FQNNGV. CDR3 in amino acids: CASSLEGLRNTIYF. CDR3 nucleotide sequence: TGTGCCAGCAGCTTAGAGGGCCTACGAAACACCATATATTTT.

This clone is termed medium-sized. The V call is TRBV20-1, the J call TRBJ1-3; D remains ambiguous. Trimming removed 4 bases at V and 3 bases at J, with 13 bases between. Germline lookup yields CDR1 DFQATT and CDR2 SNEGSKA (reference sequence). This CDR3 has 14 residues. The CDR3 region is CSATEVVGGNTIYF. CDR3 coding DNA: TGCAGTGCTACGGAGGTAGTAGGTGGAAACACCATATATTTT.

V gene TRBV6-2 or TRBV6-3 combines with J gene TRBJ2-3; the D is unclear. Germline CDR1 is MNHEY and CDR2 is SVGEGT. CDR3 length equals 11 residues. V gave up 9 bases and J gave up 1 base, with 5 bases separating them. CDR3: CASEGTDTQYF. DNA of the CDR3: TGTGCCAGTGAGGGCACAGATACGCAGTATTTT.

In this sample, this clone turned up many times. This chain connects TRBV30 to TRBJ1-1; D unresolved. CDR3 length equals 14 residues. Deletions cut 2 bases from V and 0 bases from J, with 10 bases between. Germline CDR1 and CDR2: GTSNPN and SVGIG (reference sequence). Written as DNA, the CDR3 is TGTGCCTGGAGTACCCTCGGGGTGAACACTGAAGCTTTCTTT. Its translation is CAWSTLGVNTEAFF.

This clone was seen ten or more times. The rearrangement joins TRBV14 to TRBJ2-1, with TRBD1 as a possible D gene (5 bases). This CDR3 spans 14 amino acids. The V gene's germline CDR1 is SGHDN and CDR2 FVKESK. Trimming took off 5 bases at V and 0 bases at J, with 8 bases between the two ends. In DNA, the CDR3 is TGTGCCAGCAGCATAGGGGCCTCCTACAATGAGCAGTTCTTC. Encoded protein: CASSIGASYNEQFF.

This clone was detected many times. Different DNA sequences within this sample yield the same CDR3. This chain links TRBV10-1 with TRBJ2-3; D is perhaps TRBD2 (6 bases). V lost 3 bases and J 1 base, leaving 14 bases between the germline ends. Looked up from germline, CDR1 is WNHNN and CDR2 is SYGVQD (reference sequence). The CDR3 has 16 residues. Here the CDR3 DNA reads TGCGCCAGCAGTGATACCCTCGGGAGTGGCACAGATACGCAGTATTTT. It encodes CASSDTLGSGTDTQYF.

In its sample, this clone was seen many times. The J gene is TRBJ2-5, the V gene TRBV6-1; 14 bases align to TRBD2. This CDR3 is 17 amino acids long. Germline assignment: CDR1 MNHNS and CDR2 SASEGT. V lost 6 bases and J lost 1; bases outside the gene matches: 7. The CDR3 DNA is TGTGCCAGCAGGCGACTAGCGGGAGGGCGGAGCCAAGAGACCCAGTACTTC. Translation gives CASRRLAGGRSQETQYF.

This clone appeared many times. CDR3 region: CASSLISNQPQHF. The CDR3, as DNA: TGTGCCAGTAGTCTCATCAGCAATCAGCCCCAGCATTTT. The chain links TRBV19 to TRBJ1-5, with no clear D. This CDR3 spans 13 amino acids. The germline V gene has CDR1 LNHDA and CDR2 SQIVND (reference sequence). The ends were cut back, 5 bases at V and 1 base at J, with 6 bases in the middle.

In this sample, this clone turned up many times. CDR3 loop: CASSSSGMGTDTQYF. The CDR3 bases are TGTGCCAGCAGCTCTAGCGGGATGGGCACAGATACGCAGTATTTT. The chain carries TRBV7-2 and TRBJ2-3; 9 nucleotides agree with TRBD2. CDR1 and CDR2 from the germline V gene are SGHTA and FQGNSA. The junction had 3 bases not matched to a gene; V was cut back by 4 bases and J by 1 base. CDR3 size: 15 residues.

This clone is medium-sized (0.01 to 0.1%). This rearrangement joins TRBV5-1 to TRBJ2-7; the D gene is possibly TRBD1 (6 bases). V lost 3 bases, J lost 4 bases, and 11 bases lay in between. The germline V gene has CDR1 SGHRS and CDR2 YFSETQ. The length of the CDR3 is 13 residues. The CDR3 DNA follows: TGCGCCAGCAGCTCGGACAGAGGTTACGAGCAGTACTTC. It encodes CASSSDRGYEQYF.

There are many counts of this clone. The V call is TRBV7-2, the J call TRBJ2-3; TRBD2 matches at 8 bases. The CDR3 covers 14 residues. Germline-derived CDR1 and CDR2 are SGHTA and FQGNSA. V trimming: 8 bases; J trimming: 2 bases; junction bases outside the gene matches: 6. The CDR3 region is CASGKAGVTDTQYF. DNA for the CDR3: TGTGCCAGCGGTAAAGCGGGGGTCACAGATACGCAGTATTTT. Complete variable domain (other parts from reference TRBV7-2 and TRBJ2-3): GAGVSQSPSNKVTEKGKDVELRCDPISGHTALYWYRQSLGQGLEFLIYFQGNSAPDKSGLPSDRFSAERTGGSVSTLTIQRTQQEDSAVYLCASGKAGVTDTQYFGPGTRLTVL.

This rearrangement joins TRBV20-1 to TRBJ1-1; 7 bases agree with TRBD1. The CDR3 runs to 13 residues. J gave up 4 bases and V 3 bases, and 5 bases lay outside the gene matches. Germline V gene data show CDR1 as DFQATT and CDR2 as SNEGSKA (reference sequence). CDR3 DNA: TGCAGTGCTAGCTACAGGGGAGGCACTGAAGCTTTCTTT. This gives the protein CSASYRGGTEAFF.

Only a few counts were recorded for this clone. The chain has TRBV27 and TRBJ2-7; D tentatively fits TRBD1 or TRBD2 (9 bases each). Between the trimmed V and J ends, which lost 7 bases and 5 bases, there was a span of 21 bases. This CDR3 comprises 15 residues. From germline, CDR1 is MNHEY and CDR2 SMNVEV (reference sequence). CDR3 bases: TGTGCCAGCAAGCGGGGGGACAGGGAAAGTGACGAGCAGTACTTC. Its translation: CASKRGDRESDEQYF.

At least ten counts were recorded for this clone. This sequence joins TRBV4-1 and TRBJ1-1; a possible D gene is TRBD1 (5 bases). The ends were cut back, 3 bases at V and 4 bases at J, with 15 bases in the middle. CDR1 and CDR2 (germline): MGHRA, YSYEKL. The CDR3 sequence is 15 residues long. CDR3: CASSHPQMGVTEAFF. DNA of the CDR3: TGCGCCAGCAGCCACCCACAAATGGGGGTCACTGAAGCTTTCTTT.